What follows are 17 T cell receptor beta chains derived from one specimen sequenced in a study of blood T cell repertoires in COVID-19. Here immunoSEQ multiplex PCR was the method, and the copy in TCRdb shows in-frame clones only, minus some. The sample holds approximately 160,000 clones, approximately 81% seen once. Sequenced material: peripheral blood. These receptors came from a young man with active or convalescent COVID-19.

The V call is TRBV18, the J call TRBJ2-7; TRBD1 is a possible D gene (5 bases). CDR3 length: 12 amino acids. The germline V gene encodes CDR1 KGHSH and CDR2 LQKENI. Trimming stripped 2 bases from V and 6 bases from J, with 8 bases between. CDR3 nucleotide sequence: TGTGCCAGCTCACCAGACAGAGCCGAGCAGTACTTC. As protein: CASSPDRAEQYF.

As to this clone: Other DNA sequences in this sample translate to the same CDR3. The chain is built from TRBV6-4 and TRBJ1-1; D is undetermined. V was cut by 0 bases and J by 1 base, with 6 bases left in between. Germline V gene data show CDR1 as MRHNA and CDR2 as SNTAGT. The CDR3 has 14 amino acids. As DNA, the CDR3 is TGTGCCAGCAGTGACTCGAACAGGAACACTGAAGCTTTCTTT. It specifies CASSDSNRNTEAFF.

The rearrangement links TRBV7-8 to TRBJ1-6; D gene uncertain. CDR3 length equals 15 residues. The germline V gene encodes CDR1 SGHVS and CDR2 FQNEAQ. V was pared by 5 bases and J by 9 bases, with 17 bases between. This CDR3 reads CASSAGVGVSSPLHF. Here the CDR3 DNA reads TGTGCCAGCAGCGCTGGGGTGGGAGTTAGTTCACCCCTCCACTTT.

The chain employs TRBV19 and TRBJ2-1; the D gene is possibly TRBD2 (7 bases). The CDR3 has 14 amino acids. Between the trimmed V and J ends, which lost 6 bases and 6 bases, there was a span of 15 bases. Germline V lookup: CDR1 LNHDA, CDR2 SQIVND (reference sequence). CDR3 DNA sequence: TGTGCCAGTAGCCAGGGGAGGGATCTCAATGAGCAGTTCTTC. Amino acid sequence: CASSQGRDLNEQFF. Full variable domain (missing parts from reference TRBV19 and TRBJ2-1): DGGITQSPKYLFRKEGQNVTLSCEQNLNHDAMYWYRQDPGQGLRLIYYSQIVNDFQKGDIAEGYSVSREKKESFPLTVTSAQKNPTAFYLCASSQGRDLNEQFFGPGTRLTVL.

The chain has TRBV10-3 and TRBJ1-2; no definite D call. Germline CDR1 reads ENHRY; CDR2 reads SYGVKD. The CDR3 is made up of 12 amino acids. Trimming left V 6 bases short and J 6 bases short, with 11 bases between. The DNA of the CDR3 is TGTGCCATCAGCATAACACTAGATGGCTACACCTTC. Its translation: CAISITLDGYTF.

The chain joins TRBV14 to TRBJ2-1; 14 nucleotides align to TRBD2. Germline V gives CDR1 SGHDN, CDR2 FVKESK. J was trimmed by 4 bases and V by 6 bases; bases with no gene match: 8. The CDR3 is 17 residues long. CDR3 DNA: TGTGCCAGCAGTAACACGGGACTAGCGGGAGAATACAATGAGCAGTTCTTC. Its protein is CASSNTGLAGEYNEQFF.

This clone appeared a few times. This chain uses TRBV6-5 with TRBJ2-4, with D possibly matching TRBD1 (7 bases). Trimming removed 4 bases from V and 4 bases from J, with 17 bases in between. This CDR3 is built from 16 residues. The germline gives CDR1 MNHEY, CDR2 SVGAGI. The CDR3 reads CASSSFLQGTKNIQYF. The CDR3 bases are TGTGCCAGCAGTTCATTCCTACAGGGGACTAAAAACATTCAGTACTTC.

The chain couples TRBV5-1 to TRBJ2-2, with 10 bases fitting TRBD2. The V gene end was trimmed by 3 bases and the J gene end by 5 bases; junction bases not matched to a gene: 1. Germline V gene lookup returns CDR1 SGHRS and CDR2 YFSETQ. The CDR3 consists of 14 residues. The CDR3 region has the DNA TGCGCCAGCAGCTGGACTAGCGGTACCGGGGAGCTGTTTTTT. It codes for CASSWTSGTGELFF.

This chain uses TRBV30 with TRBJ2-1; D gene uncertain. Germline assignment: CDR1 GTSNPN and CDR2 SVGIG (reference sequence). There are 13 residues in the CDR3. Trimming left V 0 bases short and J 1 base short, with 4 bases between. The CDR3 nucleotides read TGTGCCTGGAGTGTATTATCCTACAATGAGCAGTTCTTC. This translates into CAWSVLSYNEQFF.

Only one count was recorded for this clone. V is TRBV4-2 and J is TRBJ1-2; 9 nucleotides align to TRBD1. The V gene end was trimmed by 1 base and the J gene end by 5 bases; junction bases not matched to a gene: 5. In germline, CDR1 is LGHNA, CDR2 YNFKEQ. This CDR3 spans 15 amino acids. The CDR3 reads CASSQVYGTGYGYTF. In nucleotides, the CDR3 is TGTGCCAGCAGCCAAGTATACGGGACAGGGTATGGCTACACCTTC.

The rearrangement links TRBV11-3 to TRBJ2-1, with 11 nucleotides matching TRBD2. The CDR3 length is 17 residues. V was pared by 5 bases and J by 0 bases, with 6 bases of the junction left unmatched. The V gene's germline CDR1 is SGHNT and CDR2 YENEEA. The CDR3 DNA reads as TGTGCCAGCAGCCCTGGGACTAGCGGCAACTCCTACAATGAGCAGTTCTTC. As protein: CASSPGTSGNSYNEQFF.

The V gene is TRBV23-1, the J gene TRBJ1-2; possible D gene TRBD1, 5 bases. TRBV23-1 has ORF status, its function being uncertain. The CDR3 length is 19 residues. The V and J ends lost 0 bases and 2 bases respectively, with 22 bases between them. The CDR3 region has the DNA TGCGCCAGCAGTCAATCTAAGATGGGATTCCGGGACTGCAACTATGGCTACACCTTC. Translated, it gives CASSQSKMGFRDCNYGYTF.

The CDR3 loop is CASSLTPDTEAFF. The CDR3 region has the DNA TGTGCCAGCAGCCTCACCCCGGACACTGAAGCTTTCTTT. The chain links TRBV3-1 (or the pseudogene TRBV3-2) to TRBJ1-1; D gene unclear. The CDR3 runs 13 residues. In germline, CDR1 is LGHDT, CDR2 YNNKEL (reference sequence). Trimming took 4 bases from V and 3 from J, leaving 9 bases between them.

The V and J genes are TRBV16 and TRBJ1-1, with unresolved D. The V gene's germline CDR1 is KGHSY and CDR2 FQNENV. V lost 0 bases and J 1 base, leaving 9 bases between the germline ends. The CDR3 has 15 amino acids. The CDR3 protein is CASSQSGQQNTEAFF. The CDR3 DNA reads as TGTGCCAGCAGCCAATCTGGCCAACAGAACACTGAAGCTTTCTTT. Full variable domain (missing parts from reference TRBV16 and TRBJ1-1): GEEVAQTPKHLVRGEGQKAKLYCAPIKGHSYVFWYQQVLKNEFKFLISFQNENVFDETGMPKERFSAKCLPNSPCSLEIQATKLEDSAVYFCASSQSGQQNTEAFFGQGTRLTVV.

The V and J genes are TRBV4-3 and TRBJ1-2; TRBD1 might be the D (5 bases). V was pared by 7 bases and J by 0 bases, with 9 bases between. Per the germline V gene, CDR1 is LGHNA and CDR2 is YSLEER. The CDR3 is made up of 13 amino acids. The CDR3 DNA is TGCGCCAGCAAATCGACAGCTAACTATGGCTACACCTTC. Residues: CASKSTANYGYTF.

The V call is TRBV7-2, the J call TRBJ2-3, with 8 bases that match TRBD2. The V gene's germline CDR1 is SGHTA and CDR2 FQGNSA. V shed 5 bases, J shed 4 bases, and the junction held 8 bases outside the gene matches. The CDR3 contains 15 residues. The CDR3: CASSGQAGASDTQYF. CDR3 sequence (DNA): TGTGCCAGCAGCGGCCAAGCGGGAGCATCAGATACGCAGTATTTT.

The chain recombines TRBV6-2 or TRBV6-3 with TRBJ1-2; TRBD1 matches 7 bases. Trimming cost V 4 bases and J 5 bases; bases outside gene matches: 10. The CDR3 spans 15 residues. The V gene's germline CDR1 is MNHEY and CDR2 SVGEGT. Here the CDR3 DNA reads TGTGCCAGCAGTTGGGTTGGGACAGCTTTATATGGCTACACCTTC. Translated, it gives CASSWVGTALYGYTF.